In this sample, the clone carrying this T cell receptor beta chain turned up many times. Its cognate antigen is unknown. This record belongs to a study of response to subunit inactivated influenza vaccine. General study points: After each seasonal influenza vaccination, few new T cells are recruited, the authors suggested.

Germline-derived CDR1 and CDR2 are SGHRS and YFSETQ. Trimming stripped 0 bases from V and 5 bases from J, with 5 bases between. This CDR3 comprises 13 residues. Using its own MiXCR run on the RT-PCR reads, TCRdb lists one record per CDR3 protein. The sample lists 800,000 to 1,000,000 distinct CDR3 sequences; 21% were seen once. This receptor was identified in a man aged 50 or older who received an inactivated influenza vaccine. This rearrangement joins TRBV5-1 to TRBJ1-4, with unresolved D. The specimen was PBMCs from blood, collected 4 to 6 days after vaccination. CDR3 in DNA: TGCGCCAGCAGCTTGGAGACAAATGAAAAACTGTTTTTT. It translates to CASSLETNEKLFF.